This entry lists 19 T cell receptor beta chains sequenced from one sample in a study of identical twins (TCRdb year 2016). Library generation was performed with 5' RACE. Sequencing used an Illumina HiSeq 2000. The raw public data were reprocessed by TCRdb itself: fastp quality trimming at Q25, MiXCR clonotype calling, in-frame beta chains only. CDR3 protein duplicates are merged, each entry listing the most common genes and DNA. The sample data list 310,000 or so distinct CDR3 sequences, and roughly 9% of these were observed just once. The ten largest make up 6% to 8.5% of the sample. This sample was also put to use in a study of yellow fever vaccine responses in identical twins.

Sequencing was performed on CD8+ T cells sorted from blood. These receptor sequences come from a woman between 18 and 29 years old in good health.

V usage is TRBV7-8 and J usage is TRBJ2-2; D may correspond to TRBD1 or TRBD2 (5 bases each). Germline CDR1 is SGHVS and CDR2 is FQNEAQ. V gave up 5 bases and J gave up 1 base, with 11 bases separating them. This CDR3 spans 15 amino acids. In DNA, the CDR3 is TGTGCCAGCAGCACCAGGGACGGGAACACCGGGGAGCTGTTTTTT. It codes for CASSTRDGNTGELFF.

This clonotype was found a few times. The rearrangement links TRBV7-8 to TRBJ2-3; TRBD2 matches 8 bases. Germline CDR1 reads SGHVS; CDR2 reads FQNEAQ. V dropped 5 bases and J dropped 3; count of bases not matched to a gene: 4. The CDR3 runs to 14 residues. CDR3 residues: CASSGRGETDTQYF. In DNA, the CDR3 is TGTGCCAGCAGCGGGCGGGGGGAAACAGATACGCAGTATTTT.

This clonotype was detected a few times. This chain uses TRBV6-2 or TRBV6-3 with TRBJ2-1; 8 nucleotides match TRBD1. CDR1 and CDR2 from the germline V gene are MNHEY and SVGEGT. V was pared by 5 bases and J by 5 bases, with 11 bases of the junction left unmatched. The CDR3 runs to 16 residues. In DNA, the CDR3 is TGTGCCAGCAGTAAGACAGGGGTCAGTCTCAACAATGAGCAGTTCTTC. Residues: CASSKTGVSLNNEQFF.

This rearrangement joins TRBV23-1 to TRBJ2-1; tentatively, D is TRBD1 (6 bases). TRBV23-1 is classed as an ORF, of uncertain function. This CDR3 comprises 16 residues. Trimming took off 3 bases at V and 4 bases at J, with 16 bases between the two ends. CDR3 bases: TGCGCCAGCAGTCACGCCGACAGCACAGGGTACAATGAGCAGTTCTTC. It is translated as CASSHADSTGYNEQFF.

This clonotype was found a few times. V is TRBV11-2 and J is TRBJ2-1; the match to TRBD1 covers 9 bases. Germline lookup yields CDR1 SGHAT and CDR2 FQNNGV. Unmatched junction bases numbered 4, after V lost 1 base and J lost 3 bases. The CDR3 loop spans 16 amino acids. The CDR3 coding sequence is TGTGCCAGCAGCTTAGGGCCGGGACAGGGCTACAATGAGCAGTTCTTC. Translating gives CASSLGPGQGYNEQFF.

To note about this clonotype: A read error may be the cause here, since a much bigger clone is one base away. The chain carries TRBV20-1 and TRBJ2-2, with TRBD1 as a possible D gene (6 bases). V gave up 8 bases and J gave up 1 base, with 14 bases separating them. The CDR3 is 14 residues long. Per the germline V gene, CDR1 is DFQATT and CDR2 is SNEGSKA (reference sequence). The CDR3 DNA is TGCAGTACTGAAGGACAGCTGAACACCGGGGAGCTGTTTTTT. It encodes CSTEGQLNTGELFF.

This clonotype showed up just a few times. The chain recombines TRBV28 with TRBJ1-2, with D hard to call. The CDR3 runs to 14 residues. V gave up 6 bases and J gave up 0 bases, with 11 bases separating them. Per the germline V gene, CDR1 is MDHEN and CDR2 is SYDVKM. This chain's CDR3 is CASRERVANYGYTF. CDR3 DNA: TGTGCCAGCAGGGAACGGGTCGCTAACTATGGCTACACCTTC.

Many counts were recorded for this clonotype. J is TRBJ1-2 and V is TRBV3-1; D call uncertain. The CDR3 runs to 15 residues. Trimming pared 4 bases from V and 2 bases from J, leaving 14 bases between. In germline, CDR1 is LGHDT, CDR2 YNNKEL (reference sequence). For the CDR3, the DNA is TGTGCCAGCAGCCCCGCCCTGGTGAGGAACTATGGCTACACCTTC. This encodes CASSPALVRNYGYTF.

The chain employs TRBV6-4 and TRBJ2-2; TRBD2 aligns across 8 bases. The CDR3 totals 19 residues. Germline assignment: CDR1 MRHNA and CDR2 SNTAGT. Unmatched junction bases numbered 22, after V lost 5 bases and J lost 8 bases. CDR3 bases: TGTGCCAGCAGTCTCGCCTCACTAGCGGCCATTATTCCTAGAGGGGAGCTGTTTTTT. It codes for CASSLASLAAIIPRGELFF.

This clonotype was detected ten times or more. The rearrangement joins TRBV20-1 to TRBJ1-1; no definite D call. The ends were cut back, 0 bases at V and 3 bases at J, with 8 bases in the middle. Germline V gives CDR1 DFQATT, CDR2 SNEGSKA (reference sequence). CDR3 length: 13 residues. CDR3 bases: TGCAGTGCTAGAGAAGGGTCGGACACTGAAGCTTTCTTT. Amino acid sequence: CSAREGSDTEAFF.

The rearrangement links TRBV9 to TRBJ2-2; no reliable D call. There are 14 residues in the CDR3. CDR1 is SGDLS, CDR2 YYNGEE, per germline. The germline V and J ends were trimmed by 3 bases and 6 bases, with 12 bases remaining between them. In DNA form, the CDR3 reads TGTGCCAGCAGCGGGGATCCTCGCGCCGGGGAGCTGTTTTTT. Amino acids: CASSGDPRAGELFF.

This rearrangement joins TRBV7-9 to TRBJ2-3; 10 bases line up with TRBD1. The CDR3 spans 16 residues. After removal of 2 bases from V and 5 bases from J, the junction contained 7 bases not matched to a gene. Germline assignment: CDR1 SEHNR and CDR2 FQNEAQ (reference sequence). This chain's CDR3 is CASSLWDRGEGDTQYF. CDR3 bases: TGTGCCAGCAGCTTATGGGACAGGGGAGAGGGAGATACGCAGTATTTT.

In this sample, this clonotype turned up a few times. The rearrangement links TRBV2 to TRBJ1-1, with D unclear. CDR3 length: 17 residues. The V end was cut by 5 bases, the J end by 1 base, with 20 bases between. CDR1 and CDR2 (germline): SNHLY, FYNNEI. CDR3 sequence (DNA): TGTGCCAGCAGTCTTATTCGCAGTGGGGAAAGGAACACTGAAGCTTTCTTT. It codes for CASSLIRSGERNTEAFF. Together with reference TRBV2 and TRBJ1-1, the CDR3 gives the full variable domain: EPEVTQTPSHQVTQMGQEVILRCVPISNHLYFYWYRQILGQKVEFLVSFYNNEISEKSEIFDDQFSVERPDGSNFTLKIRSTKLEDSAMYFCASSLIRSGERNTEAFFGQGTRLTVV.

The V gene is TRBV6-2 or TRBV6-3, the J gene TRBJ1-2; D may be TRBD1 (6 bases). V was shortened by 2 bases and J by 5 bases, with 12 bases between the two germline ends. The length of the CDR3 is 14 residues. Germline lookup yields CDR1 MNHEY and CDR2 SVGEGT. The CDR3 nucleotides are TGTGCCAGCAGTTACACGGGACACGAATATGGCTACACCTTC. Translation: CASSYTGHEYGYTF.

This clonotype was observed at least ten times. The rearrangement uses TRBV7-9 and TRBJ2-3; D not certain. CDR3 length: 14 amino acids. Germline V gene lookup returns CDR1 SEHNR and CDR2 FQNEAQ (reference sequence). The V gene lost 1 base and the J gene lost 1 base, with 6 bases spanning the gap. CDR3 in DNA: TGTGCCAGCAGCTTAGTGGTTGGCACAGATACGCAGTATTTT. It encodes CASSLVVGTDTQYF.

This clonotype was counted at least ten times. The CDR3 DNA sequence: TGTGCCACCAGTGAACCTAACACCGGGGAGCTGTTTTTT. This sequence encodes CATSEPNTGELFF. The chain has TRBV24-1 and TRBJ2-2; D gene unclear. V was clipped by 4 bases and J by 2 bases, with 4 bases between them. Germline lookup yields CDR1 KGHDR and CDR2 SFDVKD. The CDR3 loop spans 13 amino acids.

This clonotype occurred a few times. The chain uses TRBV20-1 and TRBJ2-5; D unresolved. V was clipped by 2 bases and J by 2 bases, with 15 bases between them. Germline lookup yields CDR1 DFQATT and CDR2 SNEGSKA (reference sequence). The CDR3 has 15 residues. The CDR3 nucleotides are TGCAGTGCTAGATGGACCACAACAAAACAAGAGACCCAGTACTTC. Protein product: CSARWTTTKQETQYF.

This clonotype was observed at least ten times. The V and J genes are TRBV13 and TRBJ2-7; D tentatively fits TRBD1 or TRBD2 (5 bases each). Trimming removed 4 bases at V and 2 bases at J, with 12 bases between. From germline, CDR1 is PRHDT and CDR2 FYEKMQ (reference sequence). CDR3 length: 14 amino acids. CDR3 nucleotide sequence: TGTGCCAGCAGCTCCGGGACGACCACCTACGAGCAGTACTTC. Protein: CASSSGTTTYEQYF.

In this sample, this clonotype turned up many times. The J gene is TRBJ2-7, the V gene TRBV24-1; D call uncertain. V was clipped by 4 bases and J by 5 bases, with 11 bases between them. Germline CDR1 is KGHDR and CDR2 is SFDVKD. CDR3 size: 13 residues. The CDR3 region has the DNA TGTGCCACCAGTGACCTCCAAACGGACGAGCAGTACTTC. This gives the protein CATSDLQTDEQYF.